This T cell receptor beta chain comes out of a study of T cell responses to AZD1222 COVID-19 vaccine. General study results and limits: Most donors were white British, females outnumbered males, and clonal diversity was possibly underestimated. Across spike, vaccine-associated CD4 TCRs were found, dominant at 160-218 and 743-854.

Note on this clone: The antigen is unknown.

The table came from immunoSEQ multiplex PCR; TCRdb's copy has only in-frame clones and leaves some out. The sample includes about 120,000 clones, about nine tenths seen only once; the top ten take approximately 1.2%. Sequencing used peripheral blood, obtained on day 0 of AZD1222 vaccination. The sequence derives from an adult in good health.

This chain's CDR3 is CASSRAGAIYEQYF. CDR3 DNA: TGTGCCAGCAGTCGAGCAGGGGCCATATACGAGCAGTACTTC. The chain uses TRBV6-2 or TRBV6-3 and TRBJ2-7; D might be TRBD1 (6 bases). V shed 5 bases and J shed 4 bases, with 15 bases lying between them. In germline, CDR1 is MNHEY, CDR2 SVGEGT. The CDR3 covers 14 residues.